Sequencing of this TCR beta chain was carried out in a study of blood T cell repertoires in COVID-19. Whole-study context: Sources were T cells, B-cell-depleted T cells, or PBMCs; the material itself was cDNA or gDNA.

The CDR3 sequence is 17 residues long. V was pared by 2 bases and J by 4 bases, with 7 bases of the junction left unmatched. Germline loops: CDR1 MNHEY, CDR2 SMNVEV (reference sequence). In the original workflow: Scientists estimated how many nucleated cells there were by amplifying reference gene primers. This table comes from immunoSEQ multiplex PCR, and its TCRdb copy is limited to in-frame clones, with some not included. V, J and clone size are taken as reported in that table, and D and trimming were inferred from the DNA itself. The sample contains about 190,000 clones, roughly 80% of which appear only once.

The chain carries TRBV27 and TRBJ2-3, with 12 bases identical to TRBD2. Sequenced input: peripheral blood. This TCR came from a man aged 50 or older who had recovered from COVID-19. The CDR3 DNA reads TGTGCCAGCAGTTTAAATCCTAGCGGGAGGGCCGCAGATACGCAGTATTTT. Residues: CASSLNPSGRAADTQYF.